The 9 T cell receptor beta chains listed next were all sequenced from one sample in a study of cytomegalovirus exposure and HLA in healthy donors. PCR used 60 Vbeta primers and 13 Jbeta primers. Sequenced by immunoSEQ multiplex PCR; TCRdb stores in-frame clones only, minus some. The sample shows some 150,000 clones, about 80% of them seen only once. The source material was PBMCs. Receptor source: a man aged 25 to 40 in good health and CMV-seropositive.

The count of this clone is one. V usage is TRBV18 and J usage is TRBJ2-7, with D maybe TRBD2 (5 bases). With 3 bases removed from V and 5 bases from J, the gap between germline ends came to 14 bases. The CDR3 covers 14 residues. Germline CDR1 and CDR2: KGHSH and LQKENI. The CDR3 loop is CASSPPGYSDEQYF. The CDR3 nucleotides read TGTGCCAGCTCACCCCCGGGGTATAGCGACGAGCAGTACTTC.

This clone has only one observation. The rearrangement uses TRBV19 and TRBJ2-7; a possible D gene is TRBD1 (6 bases). Trimming cost V 5 bases and J 3 bases, with 11 bases left between them. CDR3 length: 13 amino acids. Germline V gene lookup returns CDR1 LNHDA and CDR2 SQIVND (reference sequence). The CDR3 bases are TGTGCCAGTAGTCCGGGACACGTCTACGAGCAGTACTTC. It specifies CASSPGHVYEQYF.

The chain is built from TRBV2 and TRBJ1-5, with a weak D call TRBD1 (6 bases). Germline V gives CDR1 SNHLY, CDR2 FYNNEI. Deletions cut 7 bases from V and 4 bases from J, with 8 bases between. The CDR3 runs to 12 residues. CDR3 loop: CASTGDNQPQHF. The CDR3 DNA reads TGTGCCAGCACAGGGGATAATCAGCCCCAGCATTTT. The full variable domain, its missing parts supplied by reference TRBV2 and TRBJ1-5, is EPEVTQTPSHQVTQMGQEVILRCVPISNHLYFYWYRQILGQKVEFLVSFYNNEISEKSEIFDDQFSVERPDGSNFTLKIRSTKLEDSAMYFCASTGDNQPQHFGDGTRLSIL.

The V and J genes are TRBV19 and TRBJ2-5, with a possible D match to TRBD2 (6 bases). V lost 3 bases to trimming and J lost 5 bases, with 16 bases between them. CDR1 and CDR2 (germline): LNHDA, SQIVND (reference sequence). The CDR3 is 15 residues long. CDR3 DNA: TGTGCCAGTAGTATTTCCCGGGGGATAGAGGAGACCCAGTACTTC. Translating it yields CASSISRGIEETQYF.

A word on this clone: The junction shows a germline mismatch at one end, possibly a read error. The chain joins TRBV6-6 to TRBJ2-7; 8 bases map to TRBD1. The CDR3 loop spans 13 amino acids. The germline gives CDR1 MNHNY, CDR2 SVGAGI (reference sequence). As DNA, the CDR3 is TGTGCCAGCAGTTACTCGGAGGACAGGGAAGGTTGGTTC. It encodes CASSYSEDREGWF.

The chain combines TRBV11-3 with TRBJ2-1; tentatively, D is TRBD1 (8 bases). The V gene lost 5 bases and the J gene lost 4 bases, with 15 bases spanning the gap. The germline gives CDR1 SGHNT, CDR2 YENEEA. This CDR3 spans 15 amino acids. The CDR3 spells CASSKDRGGYNEQFF. As DNA, the CDR3 is TGTGCCAGCAGCAAAGACAGGGGAGGGTACAATGAGCAGTTCTTC.

The rearrangement joins TRBV25-1 to TRBJ2-2; D remains ambiguous. CDR1 is MGHDK and CDR2 is SYGVNS in the germline V gene. The germline V and J ends were trimmed by 5 bases and 6 bases, with 7 bases remaining between them. The CDR3 has 12 amino acids. Here the CDR3 reads CASSIGAGELFF. In nucleotides, the CDR3 is TGTGCCAGCAGTATAGGAGCCGGGGAGCTGTTTTTT.

This clone was recorded once. V is TRBV6-6 and J is TRBJ2-7, with D possibly being TRBD1 (6 bases). CDR3 length equals 15 residues. Trimming left V 6 bases short and J 0 bases short, with 15 bases between. Germline V gene lookup returns CDR1 MNHNY and CDR2 SVGAGI (reference sequence). The CDR3 protein is CASRTTGRSSYEQYF. CDR3 coding DNA: TGTGCCAGCAGAACGACAGGCCGAAGCTCCTACGAGCAGTACTTC.

In this sample, this clone turned up once. The rearrangement joins TRBV25-1 to TRBJ2-1; the match to TRBD1 covers 9 bases. This CDR3 spans 17 amino acids. V was pared by 2 bases and J by 4 bases, with 9 bases of the junction left unmatched. The germline gives CDR1 MGHDK, CDR2 SYGVNS. CDR3 nucleotide sequence: TGTGCCAGCAGTGAAGCCTGGGACAGGGACGTTTACAATGAGCAGTTCTTC. Residues: CASSEAWDRDVYNEQFF.